One T cell receptor beta chain is described in this entry. This CDR3 has 14 amino acids. V was cut by 6 bases and J by 6 bases, with 14 bases left in between. Germline V CDR1 and CDR2: MDHEN, SYDVKM. CD45RA-negative memory and CD45RA+ naive subsets were split from the CD4+ cells. The method was immunoSEQ multiplex PCR; TCRdb's version includes in-frame clones alone and lacks a portion of them. The sample holds around 2.3 million clones, approximately 94% seen once. These data are taken from a study of shared clonotypes between healthy human individuals. This clonotype originated in a young man in good health. Specimen: naive CD4+ T cells sorted from blood. Subset indicated: CD45RA+ positively selected. This sequence joins TRBV28 and TRBJ1-4; TRBD1 might be the D (6 bases). CDR3 residues: CASRLRQEDEKLFF. The CDR3 nucleotides are TGTGCCAGCAGGCTACGACAGGAAGATGAAAAACTGTTTTTT.